The following is a T cell receptor beta chain sequence with its context. The antigen remains unidentified. The data were obtained in a study of T cell responses to AZD1222 COVID-19 vaccine. Study findings and constraints: Donors were largely white British and mainly female; clonal diversity was possibly underestimated. Vaccine-associated CD4 TCRs ranged over spike, dominating at 160-218 and 743-854.

Produced via immunoSEQ multiplex PCR; TCRdb's table is partial and in-frame only. The sample gives over 90,000 clones, roughly 90% of which show up once; around 2.9% is in the top ten. V was clipped by 5 bases and J by 7 bases; unmatched bases: 6. The CDR3 contains 14 residues. Germline CDR1 and CDR2: SGHTA and FQGNSA. This specimen was peripheral blood, taken 28 days after the second AZD1222 dose. This rearrangement joins TRBV7-2 to TRBJ2-1; 9 bases match TRBD2. The origin of this receptor is an adult who received the AZD1222 COVID-19 vaccine. This CDR3 is CASSHGLASNEQFF. CDR3 DNA sequence: TGTGCCAGCAGCCACGGACTAGCGTCTAATGAGCAGTTCTTC.